Listed here are 25 T cell receptor beta chains from one sample, sequenced in a study of T-cell reconstitution after alpha-beta-depleted transplantation in children. The TCRbeta library was prepared with unique molecular identifiers. MiXCR, applied by TCRdb to the PCR reads, yields one record per CDR3 protein. The repertoire holds around 400,000 distinct CDR3 sequences, with just over 20% as singletons. The sample consisted of PBMCs from the stem cell graft donor, taken from the stem cell graft. Every receptor here comes from a human donor who donated a stem cell graft to a child with acute myeloid leukemia.

The chain is built from TRBV4-1 and TRBJ2-1, with 13 bases lining up with TRBD2. This CDR3 has 18 amino acids. Germline V CDR1 and CDR2: MGHRA, YSYEKL. V lost 0 bases and J lost 9; bases outside the gene matches: 11. CDR3 nucleotide sequence: TGCGCCAGCAGCCAAGATTCATCAGGACTAGCGGGAGAGGGTGAGCAGTTCTTC. Amino acids: CASSQDSSGLAGEGEQFF.

This clonotype was detected only a few times. The chain combines TRBV6-5 with TRBJ2-2, with TRBD2 as a possible D gene (6 bases). From germline, CDR1 is MNHEY and CDR2 SVGAGI. This CDR3 comprises 14 residues. The ends were cut back, 0 bases at V and 6 bases at J, with 8 bases in the middle. In DNA, the CDR3 is TGTGCCAGCAGTTACTCGACTAGTCCCGGGGAGCTGTTTTTT. Residues: CASSYSTSPGELFF.

This clonotype came up a few times. The chain links TRBV29-1 to TRBJ2-7; 10 nucleotides agree with TRBD2. CDR1 and CDR2 from the germline V gene are SQVTM and ANQGSEA. CDR3 length: 15 amino acids. V lost 4 bases to trimming and J lost 5 bases; unmatched junction nucleotides: 11. The CDR3 DNA is TGCAGCGTTGTCAGGCTAGCGGGAGAGATCAACGAGCAGTACTTC. Protein: CSVVRLAGEINEQYF.

The table lists this clonotype with many counts. CDR3 protein: CASSLERVSYNEQFF. For the CDR3, the DNA is TGCGCCAGCAGCTTGGAGCGAGTCTCCTACAATGAGCAGTTCTTC. The chain couples TRBV5-1 to TRBJ2-1, with D unclear. V lost 0 bases to trimming and J lost 0 bases, with 7 bases between them. Germline CDR1 reads SGHRS; CDR2 reads YFSETQ. CDR3 length: 15 amino acids. Drawing the rest from reference TRBV5-1 and TRBJ2-1, the complete variable domain is KAGVTQTPRYLIKTRGQQVTLSCSPISGHRSVSWYQQTPGQGLQFLFEYFSETQRNKGNFPGRFSGRQFSNSRSEMNVSTLELGDSALYLCASSLERVSYNEQFFGPGTRLTVL.

There are a few counts of this clonotype. CDR3 DNA: TGTGCCACCAGGCCCGAGTTGGAGGGCACAGATACGCAGTATTTT. Encoded protein: CATRPELEGTDTQYF. V usage is TRBV15 and J usage is TRBJ2-3; possibly TRBD2 for D (5 bases). V lost 6 bases to trimming and J lost 1 base, with 14 bases between them. There are 15 residues in the CDR3. CDR1 is LNHNV, CDR2 YYDKDF, per germline (reference sequence).

CDR3 amino acids: CASSSGQGISGQPQHF. The CDR3 DNA sequence: TGTGCCAGCAGTTCAGGGCAGGGTATTTCGGGTCAGCCCCAGCATTTT. The chain is built from TRBV12-3 or TRBV12-4 and TRBJ1-5, with D possibly matching TRBD1 (5 bases). The V end was cut by 4 bases, the J end by 6 bases, with 19 bases between. The length of the CDR3 is 16 residues.

The chain links TRBV24-1 to TRBJ2-5; D is undetermined. Trimming removed 3 bases from V and 5 bases from J, with 9 bases in between. From germline, CDR1 is KGHDR and CDR2 SFDVKD. The CDR3 spans 13 residues. The CDR3, as DNA: TGTGCCACCAGTGATGGGCCCGGGGAGACCCAGTACTTC. Translating it yields CATSDGPGETQYF.

A few counts support this clonotype. The chain carries TRBV20-1 and TRBJ2-7; the D is unclear. The CDR3 is made up of 14 amino acids. V was trimmed by 3 bases and J by 4 bases, leaving 16 bases between them. CDR1 and CDR2 (germline): DFQATT, SNEGSKA (reference sequence). The CDR3 region is CSARTAPRPYEQYF. The CDR3 DNA reads TGCAGTGCTAGGACCGCGCCCCGTCCTTACGAGCAGTACTTC.

The chain uses TRBV24-1 and TRBJ2-1; D is perhaps TRBD1 (5 bases). The CDR3 covers 13 residues. Germline V gene lookup returns CDR1 KGHDR and CDR2 SFDVKD. The V end lost 0 bases, the J end lost 8 bases, and 7 bases lay between the germline ends. The DNA for the CDR3 is TGTGCCACCAGTGATTTGAGGGGTTATGAGCAGTTCTTC. Amino acid sequence: CATSDLRGYEQFF.

V and J are TRBV29-1 and TRBJ2-6; no definite D call. The germline V and J ends were trimmed by 7 bases and 0 bases, with 10 bases remaining between them. Germline V CDR1 and CDR2: SQVTM, ANQGSEA. The CDR3 extends over 14 amino acids. The chain's CDR3 is CSAMTISGANVLTF. CDR3 nucleotides: TGCAGCGCTATGACAATCTCTGGGGCCAACGTCCTGACTTTC.

This clonotype came up a few times. The V gene is TRBV19, the J gene TRBJ2-7; weak D call: TRBD1 (6 bases). Between the trimmed V and J ends, which lost 4 bases and 3 bases, there was a span of 16 bases. The germline V gene encodes CDR1 LNHDA and CDR2 SQIVND (reference sequence). The CDR3 has 15 amino acids. CDR3 protein: CASSTDPGHRYEQYF. The CDR3 bases are TGTGCCAGTAGTACAGACCCGGGACACCGCTACGAGCAGTACTTC.

A few counts support this clonotype. The V gene is TRBV29-1, the J gene TRBJ2-7, with 8 bases aligning to TRBD2. The CDR3 totals 15 residues. Germline V CDR1 and CDR2: SQVTM, ANQGSEA. V shed 3 bases, J shed 4 bases, and the junction held 11 bases outside the gene matches. In nucleotides, the CDR3 is TGCAGCGTTGAGGGTTTAGCGGGAAGAGATTACGAGCAGTACTTC. This sequence encodes CSVEGLAGRDYEQYF.

This clonotype was counted between two and nine times. The chain recombines TRBV7-2 with TRBJ2-5; D might be TRBD1 (6 bases). The CDR3 consists of 14 residues. V lost 1 base and J 4 bases, leaving 10 bases between the germline ends. From germline, CDR1 is SGHTA and CDR2 FQGNSA. CDR3 in DNA: TGTGCCAGCAGCTTAGACAGGGACGCAGAGACCCAGTACTTC. Its protein product is CASSLDRDAETQYF.

This clonotype was seen more than once but under ten times. J is TRBJ1-4 and V is TRBV15; D is ambiguous. Between the trimmed V and J ends, which lost 0 bases and 8 bases, there was a span of 10 bases. The CDR3 spans 14 residues. Germline V CDR1 and CDR2: LNHNV, YYDKDF (reference sequence). The CDR3 DNA is TGTGCCACCAGCAGAGATCCAGGCGACGAAAAACTGTTTTTT. Its translation: CATSRDPGDEKLFF. Combining the CDR3 with reference TRBV15 and TRBJ1-4 gives the whole variable domain DAMVIQNPRYQVTQFGKPVTLSCSQTLNHNVMYWYQQKSSQAPKLLFHYYDKDFNNEADTPDNFQSRRPNTSFCFLDIRSPGLGDTAMYLCATSRDPGDEKLFFGSGTQLSVL.

This clonotype has a handful of counts. The gene calls are TRBV20-1 and TRBJ2-7; unclear D gene. The germline V gene has CDR1 DFQATT and CDR2 SNEGSKA (reference sequence). V was pared by 0 bases and J by 3 bases, with 15 bases between. This CDR3 spans 15 amino acids. CDR3 DNA: TGCAGTGCTAGAGACGCGGTGGGTGTAGTCTACGAGCAGTACTTC. Translated: CSARDAVGVVYEQYF.

The V and J genes are TRBV7-2 and TRBJ2-7; no reliable D call. The CDR3 spans 14 residues. Trimming left V 5 bases short and J 6 bases short, with 17 bases between. Germline CDR1 reads SGHTA; CDR2 reads FQGNSA. The CDR3 reads CASSPASGPAEQYF. The CDR3 DNA reads TGTGCCAGCAGCCCTGCGTCGGGCCCGGCCGAGCAGTACTTC.

This clonotype was seen many times. The chain has TRBV20-1 and TRBJ1-3; 8 bases are shared with TRBD1. J gave up 1 base and V 6 bases, and 11 bases lay outside the gene matches. CDR3 length: 16 residues. CDR1 is DFQATT, CDR2 SNEGSKA, per germline (reference sequence). CDR3 sequence: CSALSQGASSGNTIYF. The CDR3 DNA reads as TGCAGTGCCCTCTCCCAGGGGGCGAGTTCTGGAAACACCATATATTTT.

This clonotype was detected many times. V is TRBV6-5 and J is TRBJ1-5; unclear D gene. Trimming shortened V by 2 bases and J by 5 bases, and 22 bases separated the two germline ends. The germline V gene has CDR1 MNHEY and CDR2 SVGAGI. The CDR3 totals 18 residues. CDR3 nucleotides: TGTGCCAGCAGTTACACACACGGCCCTCAATATGCCGATCAGCCCCAGCATTTT. As protein: CASSYTHGPQYADQPQHF.

The chain combines TRBV15 with TRBJ2-7; tentatively, D is TRBD1 (5 bases). The CDR3 loop spans 13 amino acids. With 5 bases removed from V and 3 bases from J, the gap between germline ends came to 11 bases. The V gene's germline CDR1 is LNHNV and CDR2 YYDKDF (reference sequence). This CDR3 is CATSLKRGYEQYF. The CDR3 region has the DNA TGTGCCACCAGCCTAAAAAGGGGCTACGAGCAGTACTTC.

In this sample, this clonotype turned up a few times. V and J are TRBV4-3 and TRBJ1-4; D gene uncertain. V was clipped by 0 bases and J by 8 bases, with 10 bases between them. Germline V CDR1 and CDR2: LGHNA, YSLEER. The CDR3 is 14 residues long. The CDR3 loop reads CASSQDINREKLFF. DNA of the CDR3: TGCGCCAGCAGCCAAGATATAAATCGGGAAAAACTGTTTTTT.

There are many counts of this clonotype. V gene TRBV24-1 combines with J gene TRBJ1-1; no clear D gene. In germline, CDR1 is KGHDR, CDR2 SFDVKD. This CDR3 has 13 residues. With 1 base removed from V and 4 bases from J, the gap between germline ends came to 6 bases. The CDR3 nucleotides are TGTGCCACCAGTGATTTAGGTCGCACTGAAGCTTTCTTT. Its protein product is CATSDLGRTEAFF.

A few counts support this clonotype. The rearrangement uses TRBV10-1 and TRBJ2-7; no definite D call. With 6 bases removed from V and 3 bases from J, the gap between germline ends came to 9 bases. The CDR3 spans 12 residues. Germline CDR1 is WNHNN and CDR2 is SYGVQD (reference sequence). CDR3 in DNA: TGCGCCAGCAGCCATACTCTCTACGAGCAGTACTTC. Its protein product is CASSHTLYEQYF.

This clonotype was counted at least ten times. CDR3 coding DNA: TGTGCCAGCAGTCGGACGGGCAATGAGCAGTTCTTC. Protein product: CASSRTGNEQFF. The gene calls are TRBV12-3 or TRBV12-4 and TRBJ2-1; D unclear. There are 12 residues in the CDR3. V lost 5 bases to trimming and J lost 6 bases, with 8 bases between them.

V gene TRBV12-1 combines with J gene TRBJ2-2; TRBD1 reflects the table's D call only, with no check against the DNA. TRBV12-1 constitutes a pseudogene. CDR3 length equals 15 residues. This chain's CDR3 is CASRQLQGLERELFF. CDR3 in DNA: TGTGCCAGCAGGCAGCTCCAGGGTTTGGAGCGGGAGCTGTTTTTT.

The CDR3 DNA is TGCGCCAGCAGCTCCACGGTGACGAACACTGAAGCTTTCTTT. Residues: CASSSTVTNTEAFF. V is TRBV5-1 and J is TRBJ1-1; D not certain. CDR3 size: 14 residues. V lost 3 bases and J 1 base, leaving 10 bases between the germline ends. The V gene's germline CDR1 is SGHRS and CDR2 YFSETQ.